The present TCR beta chain was sequenced within a study of blood T cell repertoires in COVID-19. Looking at the study overall: The cDNA or gDNA used as material had been derived from T cells, B-cell-depleted T cells, or PBMCs.

Germline V gene lookup returns CDR1 MGHRA and CDR2 YSYEKL. J gave up 6 bases and V 0 bases, and 2 bases lay outside the gene matches. The CDR3 sequence is 14 residues long. Measured with immunoSEQ multiplex PCR; TCRdb has only the in-frame clones, and not every one. The sample has around 220,000 clones, under 95% seen once. The origin of this receptor is a woman aged 18-30 years who had recovered from COVID-19. The sample taken for sequencing was PBMCs or T cells enriched from blood (not recorded which). The rearrangement joins TRBV4-1 to TRBJ1-5; TRBD1 matches 7 bases. The CDR3 sequence is CASSQEQGPQPQHF. The DNA for the CDR3 is TGCGCCAGCAGCCAAGAACAGGGGCCTCAGCCCCAGCATTTT.